This is a list of T cell receptor beta chains from one sample in a study of blood T cell repertoires in COVID-19. Clones were read by immunoSEQ multiplex PCR, and TCRdb kept only the in-frame ones, dropping some. This table has about 90,000 clones, about 89% appearing once. The sequenced sample consisted of peripheral blood. The receptors stem from a human donor with active COVID-19. The donor label of this sample is uncertain. CDR3s include the opening cysteine and the closing phenylalanine or tryptophan. The D gene is left open where the match is weak. Not every row has a clone size; where given, it reads once, few, many or a size class.

clone size: NA
V gene: TRBV6-5
D gene: NA
J gene: TRBJ2-1
CDR3 protein: CASRATSRRQFF
CDR3 DNA: TGTGCCAGCAGGGCGACTAGTAGGCGGCAGTTCTTC

clone size: NA
V gene: TRBV5-1
D gene: NA
J gene: TRBJ1-3
CDR3 protein: CASSLGIWAMGPGNTIYF
CDR3 DNA: TGCGCCAGCAGCTTGGGAATCTGGGCCATGGGTCCTGGAAACACCATATATTTT

clone size: NA
V gene: TRBV14
D gene: NA
J gene: TRBJ2-5
CDR3 protein: CASSQDGTGQRGLETQYF
CDR3 DNA: TGTGCCAGCAGCCAAGACGGGACGGGACAACGGGGCCTGGAGACCCAGTACTTC

clone size: NA
V gene: TRBV5-4
D gene: NA
J gene: TRBJ2-2
CDR3 protein: CASSARAQNTGELFF
CDR3 DNA: TGTGCCAGCAGCGCCAGGGCCCAGAACACCGGGGAGCTGTTTTTT

clone size: once
V gene: TRBV14
D gene: TRBD1
J gene: TRBJ1-2
CDR3 protein: CASSSYRGKDYGYTF
CDR3 DNA: TGTGCCAGCAGCTCATACAGGGGGAAGGACTATGGCTACACCTTC

clone size: NA
V gene: TRBV9
D gene: NA
J gene: TRBJ2-1
CDR3 protein: CASSPRTYNEQFF
CDR3 DNA: TGTGCCAGCAGCCCTAGAACCTACAATGAGCAGTTCTTC

clone size: NA
V gene: TRBV29-1
D gene: TRBD1
J gene: TRBJ2-1
CDR3 protein: CSVDTTGGWDNEQFF
CDR3 DNA: TGCAGCGTCGATACGACAGGGGGCTGGGACAATGAGCAGTTCTTC

clone size: NA
V gene: TRBV5-1
D gene: TRBD1
J gene: TRBJ1-1
CDR3 protein: CASSSGQGTEAFF
CDR3 DNA: TGCGCCAGCAGCTCGGGACAGGGCACTGAAGCTTTCTTT

clone size: NA
V gene: TRBV11-2
D gene: TRBD1
J gene: TRBJ1-1
CDR3 protein: CASSSMAGTEIMNTEAFF
CDR3 DNA: TGTGCCAGCAGCTCGATGGCCGGGACAGAGATCATGAACACTGAAGCTTTCTTT

clone size: NA
V gene: TRBV5-5
D gene: NA
J gene: TRBJ2-2
CDR3 protein: CASSLDRESIAGELFF
CDR3 DNA: TGTGCCAGCAGCTTGGACAGGGAAAGTATTGCCGGGGAGCTGTTTTTT

clone size: NA
V gene: TRBV5-1
D gene: NA
J gene: TRBJ2-5
CDR3 protein: CASSFGARTQETQYF
CDR3 DNA: TGCGCCAGCAGCTTTGGTGCGCGGACACAAGAGACCCAGTACTTC

clone size: NA
V gene: TRBV5-4
D gene: NA
J gene: TRBJ1-2
CDR3 protein: CASSTKGGSANYGYTF
CDR3 DNA: TGTGCCAGCAGCACCAAAGGGGGTTCCGCTAACTATGGCTACACCTTC

clone size: NA
V gene: TRBV18
D gene: NA
J gene: TRBJ1-4
CDR3 protein: CASSSPGATNEKLFF
CDR3 DNA: TGTGCCAGCTCGTCCCCGGGTGCAACTAATGAAAAACTGTTTTTT

clone size: NA
V gene: TRBV9
D gene: NA
J gene: TRBJ2-5
CDR3 protein: CASSTPQGHQETQYF
CDR3 DNA: TGTGCCAGCAGCACACCACAGGGACACCAAGAGACCCAGTACTTC

clone size: NA
V gene: TRBV9
D gene: NA
J gene: TRBJ2-3
CDR3 protein: CASSPPQGLAQYF
CDR3 DNA: TGTGCCAGCAGCCCCCCACAGGGCCTGGCGCAGTATTTT

clone size: NA
V gene: TRBV5-1
D gene: NA
J gene: TRBJ1-4
CDR3 protein: CASSLIPPTTNEKLFF
CDR3 DNA: TGCGCCAGCAGCTTGATACCCCCCACCACAAATGAAAAACTGTTTTTT

clone size: NA
V gene: TRBV5-6
D gene: NA
J gene: TRBJ2-7
CDR3 protein: CASSLANYEQYF
CDR3 DNA: TGTGCCAGCAGCTTGGCCAACTACGAGCAGTACTTC

clone size: NA
V gene: TRBV7-8
D gene: NA
J gene: TRBJ2-3
CDR3 protein: CASSLARSEGTDTQYF
CDR3 DNA: TGTGCCAGCAGCTTAGCGCGTTCAGAGGGCACAGATACGCAGTATTTT

clone size: NA
V gene: TRBV11-3
D gene: NA
J gene: TRBJ1-3
CDR3 protein: CARSGRNSGNTIYF
CDR3 DNA: TGTGCCAGGAGTGGCAGGAACTCTGGAAACACCATATATTTT

clone size: NA
V gene: TRBV27
D gene: NA
J gene: TRBJ2-5
CDR3 protein: CASTKETQYF
CDR3 DNA: TGTGCCAGCACCAAAGAGACCCAGTACTTC

clone size: NA
V gene: TRBV5-1
D gene: TRBD1
J gene: TRBJ2-3
CDR3 protein: CASSHGQVTDTQYF
CDR3 DNA: TGCGCCAGCAGCCACGGACAGGTCACAGATACGCAGTATTTT

clone size: NA
V gene: TRBV7-9
D gene: TRBD2
J gene: TRBJ2-2
CDR3 protein: CAGGTSLGTGELFF
CDR3 DNA: TGTGCCGGCGGGACTAGCCTCGGCACCGGGGAGCTGTTTTTT

clone size: few
V gene: TRBV5-1
D gene: NA
J gene: TRBJ2-7
CDR3 protein: CASSTDILYEQYF
CDR3 DNA: TGCGCCAGCAGCACCGACATACTCTACGAGCAGTACTTC

clone size: NA
V gene: TRBV5-6
D gene: TRBD1
J gene: TRBJ1-2
CDR3 protein: CASSLGSDREIYGYTF
CDR3 DNA: TGTGCCAGCAGCTTGGGATCGGACAGGGAGATCTATGGCTACACCTTC

clone size: NA
V gene: TRBV5-1
D gene: TRBD1
J gene: TRBJ1-1
CDR3 protein: CASSSQDRDTEAFF
CDR3 DNA: TGCGCCAGCAGCTCCCAGGACAGGGACACTGAAGCTTTCTTT

clone size: NA
V gene: TRBV23-1
D gene: NA
J gene: TRBJ1-5
CDR3 protein: CASSLKERGGQPQHF
CDR3 DNA: TGCGCCAGCAGTCTTAAAGAAAGGGGCGGTCAGCCCCAGCATTTT

clone size: few
V gene: TRBV5-6
D gene: NA
J gene: TRBJ2-2
CDR3 protein: CASSLLRGGTGELFF
CDR3 DNA: TGTGCCAGCAGCCTGCTAAGGGGGGGAACCGGGGAGCTGTTTTTT

clone size: NA
V gene: TRBV6-1
D gene: TRBD1
J gene: TRBJ1-2
CDR3 protein: CASSEVGWTGNYGYTF
CDR3 DNA: TGTGCCAGCAGTGAAGTGGGGTGGACAGGGAACTATGGCTACACCTTC

clone size: NA
V gene: TRBV6-6
D gene: TRBD2
J gene: TRBJ2-7
CDR3 protein: CASSQTLAGGREQYF
CDR3 DNA: TGTGCCAGCAGCCAGACTTTAGCGGGGGGACGTGAGCAGTACTTC

clone size: NA
V gene: TRBV19
D gene: NA
J gene: TRBJ1-5
CDR3 protein: CASSTENNQPQHF
CDR3 DNA: TGTGCCAGTAGTACGGAGAACAATCAGCCCCAGCATTTT

clone size: NA
V gene: TRBV3-1/TRBV3-2
D gene: NA
J gene: TRBJ1-6
CDR3 protein: CASSQDFSGNSYNSPLHF
CDR3 DNA: TGTGCCAGCAGCCAAGACTTCTCGGGAAACTCCTATAATTCACCCCTCCACTTT

clone size: NA
V gene: TRBV5-1
D gene: TRBD1
J gene: TRBJ1-1
CDR3 protein: CASSLRQGRGEAFF
CDR3 DNA: TGCGCCAGCAGCCTGCGACAGGGAAGAGGTGAAGCTTTCTTT

clone size: NA
V gene: TRBV7-5
D gene: NA
J gene: TRBJ1-5
CDR3 protein: CVRSPPSGTRIRNQPQHF
CDR3 DNA: TGTGTCAGAAGCCCCCCGTCCGGGACACGAATACGCAATCAGCCCCAGCATTTT

clone size: once
V gene: TRBV10-2
D gene: TRBD2
J gene: TRBJ2-7
CDR3 protein: CASSEKAGGPYEQYF
CDR3 DNA: TGCGCCAGCAGTGAAAAAGCGGGGGGGCCCTACGAGCAGTACTTC

clone size: NA
V gene: TRBV6-5
D gene: TRBD1
J gene: TRBJ1-4
CDR3 protein: CASSSTGGSKLFF
CDR3 DNA: TGTGCCAGCAGTTCGACAGGGGGGTCAAAACTGTTTTTT

clone size: NA
V gene: TRBV11-2
D gene: NA
J gene: TRBJ2-5
CDR3 protein: CASSLPPHYRKETQYF
CDR3 DNA: TGTGCCAGCAGCTTACCCCCCCACTACCGCAAAGAGACCCAGTACTTC

clone size: NA
V gene: TRBV2
D gene: NA
J gene: TRBJ2-5
CDR3 protein: CASSEITGQETQYF
CDR3 DNA: TGTGCCAGCAGTGAAATCACAGGCCAAGAGACCCAGTACTTC

clone size: NA
V gene: TRBV9
D gene: NA
J gene: TRBJ1-6
CDR3 protein: CASSVVRNSALHF
CDR3 DNA: TGTGCCAGCAGCGTAGTTCGAAATTCAGCCCTCCACTTT

clone size: NA
V gene: TRBV6-1
D gene: TRBD1
J gene: TRBJ2-3
CDR3 protein: CVSSESPGQGADTQYF
CDR3 DNA: TGTGTCAGCAGTGAATCCCCGGGACAGGGGGCAGATACGCAGTATTTT

clone size: NA
V gene: TRBV11-2
D gene: TRBD1
J gene: TRBJ1-2
CDR3 protein: CASSLSQGASGGYTF
CDR3 DNA: TGTGCCAGCAGCCTGTCACAGGGGGCGAGTGGTGGCTACACCTTC

clone size: NA
V gene: TRBV6-5
D gene: TRBD1
J gene: TRBJ1-1
CDR3 protein: CASTRQGHTEAFF
CDR3 DNA: TGTGCCAGCACCCGACAGGGGCACACTGAAGCTTTCTTT

clone size: NA
V gene: TRBV11-3
D gene: NA
J gene: TRBJ2-2
CDR3 protein: CASSYVSGGELFF
CDR3 DNA: TGTGCCAGCAGCTACGTCTCGGGCGGGGAGCTGTTTTTT

clone size: NA
V gene: TRBV6-6
D gene: TRBD2
J gene: TRBJ2-7
CDR3 protein: CASSYEASGGYEQYF
CDR3 DNA: TGTGCCAGCAGTTACGAGGCTAGCGGGGGCTACGAGCAGTACTTC

clone size: NA
V gene: TRBV28
D gene: NA
J gene: TRBJ2-5
CDR3 protein: CASSDAGKDQTQYF
CDR3 DNA: TGTGCCAGCAGTGATGCAGGGAAGGATCAGACCCAGTACTTC

clone size: NA
V gene: TRBV18
D gene: NA
J gene: TRBJ1-5
CDR3 protein: CASSGQINQPQHF
CDR3 DNA: TGTGCCAGCTCAGGACAGATCAATCAGCCCCAGCATTTT

clone size: NA
V gene: TRBV4-2
D gene: NA
J gene: TRBJ2-5
CDR3 protein: CASSQDRTTEWETQYF
CDR3 DNA: TGTGCCAGCAGCCAAGATAGGACGACAGAGTGGGAGACCCAGTACTTC

clone size: NA
V gene: TRBV7-9
D gene: NA
J gene: TRBJ2-7
CDR3 protein: CASSLDSSYEQYF
CDR3 DNA: TGTGCCAGCAGCTTGGACAGCTCCTACGAGCAGTACTTC

clone size: NA
V gene: TRBV28
D gene: TRBD1
J gene: TRBJ1-2
CDR3 protein: CASSGQGQGALIYGYTF
CDR3 DNA: TGTGCCAGCAGCGGGCAGGGACAGGGGGCGCTTATCTATGGCTACACCTTC

clone size: NA
V gene: TRBV2
D gene: TRBD1
J gene: TRBJ2-7
CDR3 protein: CASRPDRGEQYF
CDR3 DNA: TGTGCCAGCCGCCCTGACAGGGGCGAGCAGTACTTC

clone size: NA
V gene: TRBV7-6
D gene: TRBD1
J gene: TRBJ2-7
CDR3 protein: CASSSAQGQDYEQYF
CDR3 DNA: TGTGCCAGCAGCTCCGCCCAGGGACAGGACTACGAGCAGTACTTC

clone size: once
V gene: TRBV18
D gene: TRBD2
J gene: TRBJ2-5
CDR3 protein: CASSPPDAGGPVETQYF
CDR3 DNA: TGTGCCAGCTCACCACCGGACGCGGGGGGGCCGGTGGAGACCCAGTACTTC

clone size: few
V gene: TRBV9
D gene: TRBD1
J gene: TRBJ1-2
CDR3 protein: CASSVNPGQGGGYTF
CDR3 DNA: TGTGCCAGCAGCGTAAATCCGGGACAGGGAGGAGGCTACACCTTC

clone size: NA
V gene: TRBV6-6
D gene: NA
J gene: TRBJ2-7
CDR3 protein: CASSYCSVICYEQYF
CDR3 DNA: TGTGCCAGCAGTTACTGTTCGGTGATCTGCTACGAGCAGTACTTC

clone size: few
V gene: TRBV7-9
D gene: TRBD1
J gene: TRBJ1-5
CDR3 protein: CASSLDRGPRDQPQHF
CDR3 DNA: TGTGCCAGCAGCTTAGACAGGGGGCCCAGAGATCAGCCCCAGCATTTT

clone size: NA
V gene: TRBV7-9
D gene: TRBD1
J gene: TRBJ1-5
CDR3 protein: CASSRGQGQPQHF
CDR3 DNA: TGTGCCAGCAGCCGGGGACAGGGACAGCCCCAGCATTTT